This entry concerns a single TCR beta chain. The antigen is undetermined. This entry is derived from a study of CD8+ T cells in alopecia areata. Points from the study as a whole: Amid tofacitinib therapy, many expanded lesional clones stayed present in scalp and blood.

Treatment defined: oral pan-JAK inhibitor, 5-10 mg twice daily. RNA extraction was followed by reverse transcription into cDNA, which acted as the sequencing template. Repertoires were generated with immunoSEQ multiplex PCR, while TCRdb's copy carries only in-frame clones and drops some. Here the sample spans around 100,000 clones, 44% being singletons. The clonotype comes from a human donor with alopecia areata. The sample here was CD8+ T cells sorted from blood, taken at week 24, from a patient treated with tofacitinib.

CDR3 in amino acids: CASSHRGSLELSYEQYF. CDR3 sequence (DNA): TGCGCCAGCAGCCACCGAGGGTCCCTAGAACTCTCCTACGAGCAGTACTTC. The chain uses TRBV4-1 and TRBJ2-7; D may be TRBD2 (5 bases). The length of the CDR3 is 17 residues. Germline V gene lookup returns CDR1 MGHRA and CDR2 YSYEKL. Deletions cut 3 bases from V and 0 bases from J, with 18 bases between.